These 17 T cell receptor beta chains originate from one sample sequenced in a study of long-term antiretroviral therapy in people with HIV. It was version v3.0 of the immunoSEQ assay that was run at survey level. Clones were read by immunoSEQ multiplex PCR, and TCRdb kept only the in-frame ones, dropping some. Of some 47,000 clones listed, around 96% are singletons. The sample in question was unsorted PBMCs, obtained 3.7 years after starting antiretroviral therapy. The origin of the receptors is a woman aged 50 to 60 with HIV.

This chain connects TRBV5-6 to TRBJ2-3; 11 nucleotides line up with TRBD2. Germline V CDR1 and CDR2: SGHDT, YYEEEE. CDR3 size: 19 residues. With V trimmed by 3 bases and J by 8 bases, 20 bases remained unmatched. The CDR3 sequence: CASSSLGVSGGGLKGTQYF. The CDR3 DNA is TGTGCCAGCAGCTCCCTCGGTGTTAGCGGGGGGGGTTTAAAAGGTACGCAGTATTTT.

This clone appeared once. This chain joins TRBV10-3 and TRBJ2-2; D not certain. CDR1 and CDR2 from the germline V gene are ENHRY and SYGVKD. The CDR3 runs 12 residues. Trimming pared 8 bases from V and 4 bases from J, leaving 8 bases between. CDR3 sequence (DNA): TGTGCCATCCGTCCTCCCACCGGGGAGCTGTTTTTT. The encoded protein is CAIRPPTGELFF.

V usage is TRBV2 and J usage is TRBJ2-1; D might be TRBD2 (5 bases). V was clipped by 5 bases and J by 4 bases, with 9 bases between them. Germline-derived CDR1 and CDR2 are SNHLY and FYNNEI. The CDR3 has 13 residues. The CDR3 coding sequence is TGTGCCAGCAGTCCGGAGGATTACAATGAGCAGTTCTTC. Encoded protein: CASSPEDYNEQFF. Looking up the rest from reference TRBV2 and TRBJ2-1 gives the full variable domain: EPEVTQTPSHQVTQMGQEVILRCVPISNHLYFYWYRQILGQKVEFLVSFYNNEISEKSEIFDDQFSVERPDGSNFTLKIRSTKLEDSAMYFCASSPEDYNEQFFGPGTRLTVL.

The chain recombines TRBV7-2 with TRBJ1-2; no reliable D call. This CDR3 contains 13 residues. Trimming pared 5 bases from V and 7 bases from J, leaving 14 bases between. The germline V gene has CDR1 SGHTA and CDR2 FQGNSA. The CDR3 region has the DNA TGTGCCAGCAGCCCCCCTGGGGTTTTTGGCTACACCTTC. Translating gives CASSPPGVFGYTF.

This clone has a handful of counts. V gene TRBV5-1 combines with J gene TRBJ2-5, with 10 bases lining up with TRBD1. The CDR3 is 14 amino acids. V shed 4 bases and J 5 bases; nucleotides not matched to a gene: 5. CDR1 is SGHRS and CDR2 is YFSETQ in the germline V gene. CDR3 loop: CASSRQGAEETQYF. CDR3 sequence (DNA): TGCGCCAGCAGCAGACAGGGGGCTGAGGAGACCCAGTACTTC.

This chain's CDR3 is CASSYSGGAVLNEQFF. Written as DNA, the CDR3 is TGTGCCAGCAGTTACTCCGGGGGGGCCGTCTTGAATGAGCAGTTCTTC. V gene TRBV6-5 combines with J gene TRBJ2-1; 8 bases agree with TRBD2. The V gene end was trimmed by 0 bases and the J gene end by 7 bases; junction bases not matched to a gene: 8. There are 16 residues in the CDR3. Germline V gives CDR1 MNHEY, CDR2 SVGAGI.

The chain carries TRBV27 and TRBJ1-2; 7 nucleotides align to TRBD1. Trimming at V came to 2 bases and at J to 0 bases, leaving 6 bases not matched to a gene. Germline CDR1 MNHEY, CDR2 SMNVEV (reference sequence). The CDR3 is made up of 16 amino acids. As DNA, the CDR3 is TGTGCCAGCAGTTTAGTAGGGACAGCAACTAACTATGGCTACACCTTC. It specifies CASSLVGTATNYGYTF.

Only one count was recorded for this clone. This chain connects TRBV5-1 to TRBJ2-2; 7 nucleotides agree with TRBD2. Trimming cost V 0 bases and J 1 base; bases outside gene matches: 6. Germline V lookup: CDR1 SGHRS, CDR2 YFSETQ. CDR3 length: 17 residues. CDR3 DNA: TGCGCCAGCAGCTTGGGGCGAATAGCGGGGAACACCGGGGAGCTGTTTTTT. This gives the protein CASSLGRIAGNTGELFF.

The CDR3 DNA sequence: TGTGCCAGCAGTTTATCGGGCAGCCCCTACGAGCAGTACTTC. Amino acid sequence: CASSLSGSPYEQYF. V is TRBV27 and J is TRBJ2-7; unclear D gene. This CDR3 region has 14 residues. Germline V lookup: CDR1 MNHEY, CDR2 SMNVEV (reference sequence). The V end lost 0 bases, the J end lost 2 bases, and 8 bases lay between the germline ends.

The CDR3 reads CASREGTYGYTF. CDR3 sequence (DNA): TGTGCCTCTAGGGAGGGGACCTATGGCTACACCTTC. This rearrangement joins TRBV2 to TRBJ1-2, with a tentative D call TRBD1 (5 bases). V lost 11 bases and J lost 4, with 14 bases in between. Germline CDR1 SNHLY, CDR2 FYNNEI. The CDR3 length is 12 residues.

V and J are TRBV5-4 and TRBJ1-2; D call uncertain. Deletions cut 4 bases from V and 5 bases from J, with 12 bases between. CDR3 length equals 13 residues. Germline-derived CDR1 and CDR2 are SGHNT and YYREEE (reference sequence). CDR3 protein: CASSANPLYGYTF. The CDR3, as DNA: TGTGCCAGCAGCGCGAATCCCCTGTATGGCTACACCTTC. Drawing the rest from reference TRBV5-4 and TRBJ1-2, the complete variable domain is ETGVTQSPTHLIKTRGQQVTLRCSSQSGHNTVSWYQQALGQGPQFIFQYYREEENGRGNFPPRFSGLQFPNYSSELNVNALELDDSALYLCASSANPLYGYTFGSGTRLTVV.

The V gene is TRBV7-6, the J gene TRBJ2-3; D is undetermined. The CDR3 covers 14 residues. Germline assignment: CDR1 SGHVS and CDR2 FNYEAQ. Trimming took 3 bases from V and 2 from J, leaving 9 bases between them. Here the CDR3 DNA reads TGTGCCAGCAGCTTGGCCTTGGACACAGATACGCAGTATTTT. This encodes CASSLALDTDTQYF. The full variable domain, in which reference TRBV7-6 and TRBJ2-3 provide the parts outside the CDR3, is GAGVSQSPRYKVTKRGQDVALRCDPISGHVSLYWYRQALGQGPEFLTYFNYEAQQDKSGLPNDRFSAERPEGSISTLTIQRTEQRDSAMYRCASSLALDTDTQYFGPGTRLTVL.

This chain links TRBV6-1 with TRBJ2-3, with D perhaps TRBD1 (6 bases). The CDR3 has 16 amino acids. Trimming pared 2 bases from V and 0 bases from J, leaving 12 bases between. Germline V gene sequence: CDR1 MNHNS, CDR2 SASEGT. CDR3 nucleotides: TGTGCCAGCAGTGAAAGGGTGGGGGCAAGCACAGATACGCAGTATTTT. It codes for CASSERVGASTDTQYF.

V gene TRBV7-8 combines with J gene TRBJ2-7; no clear D gene. Germline values: CDR1 SGHVS, CDR2 FQNEAQ. V gave up 1 base and J gave up 3 bases, with 10 bases separating them. The length of the CDR3 is 14 residues. Written as DNA, the CDR3 is TGTGCCAGCAGCTTAGACTTCAGGTACTACGAGCAGTACTTC. As protein: CASSLDFRYYEQYF.

The chain recombines TRBV9 with TRBJ1-6; no clear D gene. V lost 0 bases and J lost 11, with 9 bases in between. This CDR3 is built from 13 residues. From germline, CDR1 is SGDLS and CDR2 YYNGEE. CDR3 amino acids: CASSVGESTPLHF. DNA of the CDR3: TGTGCCAGCAGCGTAGGGGAGAGTACACCCCTCCACTTT.

The chain has TRBV5-4 and TRBJ2-1; D remains unclear. From germline, CDR1 is SGHNT and CDR2 YYREEE (reference sequence). CDR3 length: 13 residues. V gave up 4 bases and J gave up 6 bases, with 11 bases separating them. The CDR3 is CASSTEQLNEQFF. The CDR3 bases are TGTGCCAGCAGCACGGAACAGCTCAATGAGCAGTTCTTC.

The chain links TRBV4-1 to TRBJ1-6; D is unresolved. CDR1 is MGHRA, CDR2 YSYEKL, per germline. Trimming pared 0 bases from V and 7 bases from J, leaving 4 bases between. This CDR3 is built from 13 residues. This CDR3 reads CASSQEGNSPLHF. CDR3 nucleotides: TGCGCCAGCAGCCAAGAAGGGAATTCACCCCTCCACTTT.